This TCR beta chain is drawn from a study of blood T cell repertoires in COVID-19. Background on the study: Both acute and convalescent COVID-19 samples were obtained from the United States, Italy and Spain. T cells, B-cell-depleted T cells, or PBMCs provided the cDNA or gDNA that served as material.

Per the original data handling: Counts of nucleated cells, estimated from reference gene primer amplification, were obtained. TCRdb's copy holds only in-frame clones and misses some; the assay was immunoSEQ multiplex PCR. The V and J calls and the clone size are those of that table, but D and trimming were determined from the DNA. The table shows around 140,000 clones, with approximately 88% occurring only once. The receptor was isolated from a human donor in a cohort sampled during active COVID-19. Sample: peripheral blood.

The CDR3 here is CASRISGSTGSPLHF. The DNA for the CDR3 is TGTGCCAGCAGGATCTCCGGTTCCACGGGATCACCCCTCCACTTT. This chain links TRBV6-5 with TRBJ1-6; D call uncertain. Germline V lookup: CDR1 MNHEY, CDR2 SVGAGI. The V and J ends lost 6 bases and 10 bases respectively, with 19 bases between them. The CDR3 is 15 amino acids.